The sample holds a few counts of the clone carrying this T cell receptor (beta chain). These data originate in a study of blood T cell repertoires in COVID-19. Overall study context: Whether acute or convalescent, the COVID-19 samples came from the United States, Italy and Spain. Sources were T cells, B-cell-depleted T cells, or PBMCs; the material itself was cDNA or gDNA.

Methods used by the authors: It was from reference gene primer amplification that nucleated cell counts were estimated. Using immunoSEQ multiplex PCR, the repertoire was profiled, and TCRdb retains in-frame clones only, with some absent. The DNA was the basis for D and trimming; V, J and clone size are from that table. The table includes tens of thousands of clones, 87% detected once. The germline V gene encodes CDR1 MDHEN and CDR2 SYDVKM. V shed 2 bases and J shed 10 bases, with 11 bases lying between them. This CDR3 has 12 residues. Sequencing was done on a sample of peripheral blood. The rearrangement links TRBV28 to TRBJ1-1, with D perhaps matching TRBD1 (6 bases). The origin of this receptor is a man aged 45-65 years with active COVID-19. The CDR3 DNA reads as TGTGCCAGCAGTTTAAGGGGACACCTAGCTTTCTTT. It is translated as CASSLRGHLAFF.